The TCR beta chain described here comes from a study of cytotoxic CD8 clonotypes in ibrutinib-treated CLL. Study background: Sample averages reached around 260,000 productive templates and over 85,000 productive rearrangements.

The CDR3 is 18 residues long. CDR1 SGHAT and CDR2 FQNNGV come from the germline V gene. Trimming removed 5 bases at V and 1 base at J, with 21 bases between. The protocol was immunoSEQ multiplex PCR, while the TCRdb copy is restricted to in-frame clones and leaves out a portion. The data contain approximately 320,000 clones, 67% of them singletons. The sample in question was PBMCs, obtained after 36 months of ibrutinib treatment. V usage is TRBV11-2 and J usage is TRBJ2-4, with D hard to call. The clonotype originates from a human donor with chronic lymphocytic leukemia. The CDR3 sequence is CASSQSTPTFGAKNIQYF. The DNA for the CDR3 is TGTGCCAGCAGCCAAAGCACCCCTACGTTTGGGGCCAAAAACATTCAGTACTTC.